Listed below are T cell receptor beta chains from one sample, sequenced in a study of blood T cell repertoires in COVID-19. Produced via immunoSEQ multiplex PCR; TCRdb's table is partial and in-frame only. The sample records 300,000 to 400,000 clones, 87% being singletons. The sequencing sample was made of peripheral blood. These receptors were collected from a woman aged 45-65 years with COVID-19, enrolled during active disease. The CDR3 runs from the conserved cysteine through the conserved F or W. Each record gives: J gene, clone size, V gene, D gene, CDR3 DNA, CDR3 protein. The D gene is left open where the match is weak. Rows give clone size only sometimes, using once, few, many, or a class for an expanded clone.

>TRBJ2-2|NA|TRBV7-2|NA
TGTGCCAGCAGGCCGGGGACAAACACCGGGGAGCTGTTTTTT
CASRPGTNTGELFF
>TRBJ2-7|once|TRBV5-8|TRBD1
TGTGCCAGCAGGGAAACCGGGACAGCCTACGAGCAGTACTTC
CASRETGTAYEQYF
>TRBJ2-1|NA|TRBV7-3|NA
TGTGCCAGCAGCTTAACGAGGGGGGGTGAGCAGTTCTTC
CASSLTRGGEQFF
>TRBJ2-3|NA|TRBV24-1|TRBD2
TGTGCCACCAGGACCGGGAGGTCAGATACGCAGTATTTT
CATRTGRSDTQYF
>TRBJ2-1|NA|TRBV11-1|TRBD2
TGTGCCAGCAGCTTGGGCCTAGCGGAGTACAATGAGCAGTTCTTC
CASSLGLAEYNEQFF
>TRBJ2-1|NA|TRBV6-2/TRBV6-3|TRBD2
TGTGCCAGCAGTCTATTCCCCACTAGCGGGAGATCATCCTACAATGAGCAGTTCTTC
CASSLFPTSGRSSYNEQFF
>TRBJ2-6|NA|TRBV19|NA
TGTGCCAGTAGTACCGGGAGACATGCGGGACGAACTCTGGCTGGGGCCAACGTCCTGACTTTC
CASSTGRHAGRTLAGANVLTF
>TRBJ1-1|few|TRBV4-1|NA
TGCGCCAGCAGCCAAGGAGAACGGACAAATGAAGCTTTCTTT
CASSQGERTNEAFF
>TRBJ2-3|NA|TRBV27|TRBD2
TGTGCCAGCAGTATCCCTCTAGCGGGAGGGCCTGAGAAACACCTCCCCCCAGATACGCAGTATTTT
CASSIPLAGGPEKHLPPDTQYF
>TRBJ2-3|NA|TRBV5-1|TRBD2
TGCGCCAGCAGCTTGGCTGGGGGGGAGAGAGATACGCAGTATTTT
CASSLAGGERDTQYF
>TRBJ1-5|NA|TRBV27|NA
TGTGCCAGCAGTTTATCAGCGGGAAGTAGCAATCAGCCCCAGCATTTT
CASSLSAGSSNQPQHF
>TRBJ1-5|few|TRBV21-1|NA
TGTGCCAGCACCCGCACCGGGACAGGGGGAAAGGAGAGCAATCAGCCCCAGCATTTT
CASTRTGTGGKESNQPQHF
>TRBJ1-1|NA|TRBV19|NA
TGTGCCAGTAGTATAGTGGGGCAGGCCTCCACTGAAGCTTTCTTT
CASSIVGQASTEAFF
>TRBJ2-1|NA|TRBV18|TRBD1
TGTGCCAGCTCTCCCACAGGGGGCGCAGCCAATGAGCAGTTCTTC
CASSPTGGAANEQFF
>TRBJ2-5|once|TRBV6-5|NA
TGTGCCAGCAGTTCCCGCCAAGAGACCCAGTACTTC
CASSSRQETQYF
>TRBJ1-2|NA|TRBV14|NA
TGTGCCAGCAGCCAAGTTCCCCTCGGACATGTCTATGGCTACACCTTC
CASSQVPLGHVYGYTF
>TRBJ1-3|NA|TRBV5-1|NA
TGCGCCAGCAGCTTGAACAGCCTCTCTGGAAACACCATATATTTT
CASSLNSLSGNTIYF
>TRBJ2-1|NA|TRBV19|NA
TGTGCCAGTAGTATAAACGCCGGCTCCTACAATGAGCAGTTCTTC
CASSINAGSYNEQFF
>TRBJ2-7|NA|TRBV19|TRBD1
TGTGCCAGTAGCCGGGGACAGGGGTTCTACGAGCAGTACTTC
CASSRGQGFYEQYF
>TRBJ2-7|NA|TRBV3-1/TRBV3-2|TRBD2
TGTGCCAGCAGTCGCCTCGGGGGGACTCCGACCTACGAGCAGTACTTC
CASSRLGGTPTYEQYF
>TRBJ1-6|NA|TRBV3-1/TRBV3-2|NA
TGTGCCAGCAGCCAAGGGGGAGGGGGGAATTCACCCCTCCACTTT
CASSQGGGGNSPLHF
>TRBJ1-2|NA|TRBV30|TRBD1
TGTGCCTGGAAAACCGGGACAGGGATGAGGTACACCTTC
CAWKTGTGMRYTF
>TRBJ1-1|NA|TRBV11-2|TRBD1
TGTGCCAGCAGCTTAGCGACAGGGCTGAACACTGAAGCTTTCTTT
CASSLATGLNTEAFF
>TRBJ1-6|NA|TRBV3-1/TRBV3-2|NA
TGTGCCAGCAGCCAACTTGGTTCGGGCCGGGGATCCTATAATTCACCCCTCCACTTT
CASSQLGSGRGSYNSPLHF
>TRBJ2-3|NA|TRBV11-2|TRBD2
TGTGCCAGCAGCTCGCCCCGCGGGAGGACTGGCAGAGATACGCAGTATTTT
CASSSPRGRTGRDTQYF
>TRBJ1-4|NA|TRBV5-5|TRBD1
TGTGCCAGCAGCTCACCGGGACAGGGAAATGAAAAACTGTTTTTT
CASSSPGQGNEKLFF
>TRBJ1-2|once|TRBV30|NA
TGTGCCTGGAGTGTAAGTTTCGGACAGAATGGCTACACCTTC
CAWSVSFGQNGYTF
>TRBJ2-2|NA|TRBV7-2|NA
TGTGCCAGCAGCTTGGAGGGGACCGGGGAGCTGTTTTTT
CASSLEGTGELFF
>TRBJ1-2|NA|TRBV11-2|NA
TGTGCCAGCAGGCCTAGCAGGATTTCGGATGGCTACACCTTC
CASRPSRISDGYTF
>TRBJ2-5|NA|TRBV3-1/TRBV3-2|TRBD1
TGTGCCAGCAGCCAATTCACAGGGGCGGGGACCCAGTACTTC
CASSQFTGAGTQYF
>TRBJ1-2|NA|TRBV5-6|NA
TGTGCCAGCAGCTTGCATTCCGGCTATGGCTACACCTTC
CASSLHSGYGYTF
>TRBJ1-2|once|TRBV30|TRBD1
TGTGCCTGGAGTGCGCAGGGGGGTTGGGGCTACACCTTC
CAWSAQGGWGYTF
>TRBJ1-4|once|TRBV19|TRBD1
TGTGCCAGTAGTTCGGGACAGGGGGAAAAACTGTTTTTT
CASSSGQGEKLFF
>TRBJ1-4|NA|TRBV30|TRBD1
TGTGCCTGGAGTATGGGACAGGGATTGGCAACTAATGAAAAACTGTTTTTT
CAWSMGQGLATNEKLFF
>TRBJ1-2|NA|TRBV3-1/TRBV3-2|NA
TGTGCCAGCAGCCAACCCGGGTTCGGTGGCTACACCTTC
CASSQPGFGGYTF
>TRBJ1-1|NA|TRBV19|NA
TGTGCCAGTAGTACCTCCCGAGTAGCGGGGGCAGGGGCGAACACTGAAGCTTTCTTT
CASSTSRVAGAGANTEAFF
>TRBJ2-7|NA|TRBV19|TRBD1
TGTGCCAGTAGTATGGACAGGGGGTACCGCGAGCAGTACTTC
CASSMDRGYREQYF
>TRBJ2-5|NA|TRBV2|TRBD2
TGTGCCAGCAGTGCCTCCGGGCTAGCGGTAGAGACCCAGTACTTC
CASSASGLAVETQYF
>TRBJ2-7|once|TRBV5-4|TRBD2
TGTGCCAGCAGCGGCGGGGGAGAGAACTACGAGCAGTACTTC
CASSGGGENYEQYF
>TRBJ1-2|NA|TRBV5-1|TRBD1
TGCGCCAGCAGCTTGCCTGGCGCAGGGGGATATGGCTACACCTTC
CASSLPGAGGYGYTF
>TRBJ1-5|few|TRBV3-1/TRBV3-2|NA
TGTGCCAGCAGTCCGACACCCAATCAGCCCCAGCATTTT
CASSPTPNQPQHF
>TRBJ1-2|NA|TRBV29-1|NA
TGCAGCGTAGATAAACAGGGTTTAGCTAACTATGGCTACACCTTC
CSVDKQGLANYGYTF
>TRBJ2-2|NA|TRBV7-9|NA
TGTGCCAGCAGCCCAGCAGGAACCGGGGAGCTGTTTTTT
CASSPAGTGELFF
>TRBJ2-1|NA|TRBV3-1/TRBV3-2|NA
TGTGCCAGCAGCCAAGGGCTAGTTATCGATGAGCAGTTCTTC
CASSQGLVIDEQFF
>TRBJ1-2|NA|TRBV30|NA
TGTGCCTGGAGTGTATCGTTCGGCTATGGCTACACCTTC
CAWSVSFGYGYTF
>TRBJ2-3|NA|TRBV19|NA
TGTGCCAGTAGTATGGTCGGGACTAGCACAGATACGCAGTATTTT
CASSMVGTSTDTQYF
>TRBJ2-3|NA|TRBV7-5|NA
TGTGTCAGAAGCTCAAGCAGGGTTGGAGATACGCAGTATTTT
CVRSSSRVGDTQYF
>TRBJ2-7|NA|TRBV5-1|TRBD2
TGCGCCAGTCGAGGGCGGGGGTTCGACTACGAGCAGTACTTC
CASRGRGFDYEQYF